The sample holds one count of the clone carrying this T cell receptor beta chain. The data were taken from a study of blood T cell repertoires in COVID-19. Study as a whole: Sources were T cells, B-cell-depleted T cells, or PBMCs; the material itself was cDNA or gDNA.

Libraries were prepared by immunoSEQ multiplex PCR; TCRdb keeps only in-frame clonotypes and omits some of them. Counted here are approximately 130,000 clones, about 83% occurring once; the ten biggest clones make up roughly 3.9%. The germline V and J ends were trimmed by 2 bases and 6 bases, with 11 bases remaining between them. This CDR3 contains 14 residues. The germline gives CDR1 MGHDK, CDR2 SYGVNS. This chain uses TRBV25-1 with TRBJ2-1; D might be TRBD2 (6 bases). This clonotype originated in a man in his sixties with acute or convalescent COVID-19. Sequencing used peripheral blood. The CDR3 loop is CASSESSGLNEQFF. The CDR3 coding sequence is TGTGCCAGCAGTGAAAGTAGCGGACTCAATGAGCAGTTCTTC. The full variable domain, rest sourced from reference TRBV25-1 and TRBJ2-1, is EADIYQTPRYLVIGTGKKITLECSQTMGHDKMYWYQQDPGMELHLIHYSYGVNSTEKGDLSSESTVSRIRTEHFPLTLESARPSHTSQYLCASSESSGLNEQFFGPGTRLTVL.